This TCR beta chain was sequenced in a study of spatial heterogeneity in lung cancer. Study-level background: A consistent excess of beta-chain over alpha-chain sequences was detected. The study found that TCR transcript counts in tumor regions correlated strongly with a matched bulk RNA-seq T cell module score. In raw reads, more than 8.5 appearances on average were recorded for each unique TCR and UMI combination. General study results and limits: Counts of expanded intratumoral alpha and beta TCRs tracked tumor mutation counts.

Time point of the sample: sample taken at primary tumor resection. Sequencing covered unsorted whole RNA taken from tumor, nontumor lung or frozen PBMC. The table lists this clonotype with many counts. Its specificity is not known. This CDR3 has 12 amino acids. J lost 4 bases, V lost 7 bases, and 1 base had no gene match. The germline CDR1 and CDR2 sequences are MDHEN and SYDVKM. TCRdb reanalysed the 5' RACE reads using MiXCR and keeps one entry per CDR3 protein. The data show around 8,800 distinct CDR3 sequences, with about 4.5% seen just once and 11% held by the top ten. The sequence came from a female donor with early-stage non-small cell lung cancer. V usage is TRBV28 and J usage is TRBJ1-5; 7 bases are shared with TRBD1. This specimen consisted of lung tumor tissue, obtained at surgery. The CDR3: CASKGANQPQHF. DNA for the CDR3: TGTGCCAGCAAGGGGGCGAATCAGCCCCAGCATTTT.